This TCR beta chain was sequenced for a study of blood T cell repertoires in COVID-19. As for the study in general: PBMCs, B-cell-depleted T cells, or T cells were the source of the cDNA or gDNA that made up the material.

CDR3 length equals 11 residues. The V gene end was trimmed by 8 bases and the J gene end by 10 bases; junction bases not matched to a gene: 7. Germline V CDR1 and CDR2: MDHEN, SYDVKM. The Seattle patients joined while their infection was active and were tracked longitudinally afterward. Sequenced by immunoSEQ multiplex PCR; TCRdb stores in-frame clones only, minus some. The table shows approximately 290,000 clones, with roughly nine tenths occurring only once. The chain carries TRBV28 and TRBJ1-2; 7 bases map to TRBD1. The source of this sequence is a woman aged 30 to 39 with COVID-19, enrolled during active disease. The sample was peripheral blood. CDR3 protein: CASATGKDYTF. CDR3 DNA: TGTGCCAGCGCGACAGGGAAGGACTACACCTTC.